These T cell receptor beta chains were read from a single sample in a study of blood T cell repertoires in COVID-19. Using immunoSEQ multiplex PCR, the repertoire was profiled, and TCRdb retains in-frame clones only, with some absent. The data hold 70,000 to 90,000 clones, with 88% observed a single time. Sequenced material: peripheral blood. All receptors come from a man aged 50-59 years with acute or convalescent COVID-19. Each CDR3 is given with its conserved first and last residue. The order of the fields is V gene, J gene, D gene, CDR3 length, clone size, CDR3 protein, CDR3 DNA. D genes are given only for firm matches. Rows give clone size only sometimes, using once, few, many, or a class for an expanded clone.

>TRBV10-1|TRBJ2-7|.|11|.
CASSDGYEQYF
TGCGCCAGCAGTGACGGTTACGAGCAGTACTTC
>TRBV11-2|TRBJ1-2|TRBD1|15|.
CASSARDRGRYGYTF
TGTGCCAGCAGCGCCCGGGACAGGGGACGCTATGGCTACACCTTC
>TRBV10-3|TRBJ1-2|.|14|once
CAISESNSNYGYTF
TGTGCCATCAGTGAGTCGAACAGTAATTATGGCTACACCTTC
>TRBV10-3|TRBJ1-5|.|14|.
CAISGNTGKQPQHF
TGTGCCATCAGTGGGAATACAGGGAAACAGCCCCAGCATTTT
>TRBV6-5|TRBJ1-4|.|15|.
CASSYGPATNEKLFF
TGTGCCAGCAGTTACGGCCCTGCAACTAATGAAAAACTGTTTTTT
>TRBV5-1|TRBJ2-5|.|12|.
CASSLGPETQYF
TGCGCCAGCAGCTTGGGGCCTGAGACCCAGTACTTC
>TRBV25-1|TRBJ2-1|TRBD2|14|.
CASSEAGGSNEQFF
TGTGCCAGCAGTGAAGCGGGGGGATCTAATGAGCAGTTCTTC
>TRBV5-1|TRBJ2-5|TRBD1|14|.
CASSHGTGQETQYF
TGCGCCAGCAGCCACGGGACAGGTCAAGAGACCCAGTACTTC
>TRBV9|TRBJ2-7|TRBD1|15|.
CASSPTGALGYEQYF
TGTGCCAGCAGCCCCACAGGGGCCCTTGGCTACGAGCAGTACTTC
>TRBV6-5|TRBJ2-7|TRBD1|14|.
CASKRDRGRYEQYF
TGTGCCAGCAAGCGTGACAGGGGACGATACGAGCAGTACTTC
>TRBV7-6|TRBJ2-2|.|17|.
CASSPTLGGGNTGELFF
TGTGCCAGCAGCCCTACCCTGGGTGGGGGCAACACCGGGGAGCTGTTTTTT
>TRBV3-1/TRBV3-2|TRBJ2-5|.|18|.
CASSQDDPRGRGRETQYF
TGTGCCAGCAGCCAAGATGATCCCCGCGGCAGGGGACGCGAGACCCAGTACTTC
>TRBV3-1/TRBV3-2|TRBJ1-1|.|14|.
CASSHFSPNTEAFF
TGTGCCAGCAGCCATTTCAGTCCGAACACTGAAGCTTTCTTT
>TRBV10-3|TRBJ2-5|TRBD1|15|.
CAISVGSGGRETQYF
TGTGCCATCAGTGTGGGGTCAGGGGGCAGAGAGACCCAGTACTTC
>TRBV11-3|TRBJ2-3|.|12|.
CASSLAGDTQYF
TGTGCCAGCAGCTTAGCGGGAGATACGCAGTATTTT
>TRBV10-1|TRBJ2-3|TRBD2|17|.
CASSEGLAGGVTDTQYF
TGCGCCAGCAGTGAGGGGCTAGCGGGGGGGGTCACAGATACGCAGTATTTT
>TRBV6-5|TRBJ1-1|.|15|.
CASVGQPFLNTEAFF
TGTGCCAGCGTCGGACAGCCCTTCTTGAACACTGAAGCTTTCTTT
>TRBV6-1|TRBJ1-2|TRBD1|15|.
CASSDGQGMVYGYTF
TGTGCCAGCAGTGACGGACAGGGGATGGTCTATGGCTACACCTTC
>TRBV4-2|TRBJ2-7|TRBD2|15|once
CASSQGYSGIYEQYF
TGTGCCAGCAGCCAAGGGTATAGCGGGATATACGAGCAGTACTTC
>TRBV6-5|TRBJ1-5|TRBD1|15|.
CASSRGQAGNQPQHF
TGTGCCAGCAGTCGGGGACAGGCGGGGAATCAGCCCCAGCATTTT
>TRBV5-1|TRBJ1-5|TRBD1|16|.
CASSLDGQGSNQPQHF
TGCGCCAGCAGCTTAGACGGACAGGGAAGCAATCAGCCCCAGCATTTT
>TRBV6-5|TRBJ1-5|.|13|.
CASSYTGNQPQHF
TGTGCCAGCAGTTACACCGGTAATCAGCCCCAGCATTTT
>TRBV7-9|TRBJ2-7|.|15|.
CASSSPGHPTYEQYF
TGTGCCAGCAGCTCGCCGGGACATCCAACCTACGAGCAGTACTTC
>TRBV29-1|TRBJ2-7|TRBD1|13|.
CSGGTGNSYEQYF
TGCAGCGGGGGGACAGGGAACTCCTACGAGCAGTACTTC
>TRBV4-2|TRBJ2-7|.|13|.
CASSPAQVGEQYF
TGTGCCAGCAGCCCTGCTCAGGTTGGGGAGCAGTACTTC
>TRBV7-3|TRBJ2-1|TRBD1|15|.
CASSLLRDRYNEQFF
TGTGCCAGCAGCTTACTCCGGGACAGGTACAATGAGCAGTTCTTC
>TRBV12-3/TRBV12-4|TRBJ2-7|.|13|.
CASSFRVRGEQYF
TGTGCCAGCAGTTTCCGAGTTAGGGGTGAGCAGTACTTC
>TRBV7-9|TRBJ1-6|.|13|few
CASSLPANSPLHF
TGTGCCAGCAGCTTACCAGCGAACTCACCCCTCCACTTT